This T cell receptor beta chain was observed in a study of cytomegalovirus exposure and HLA in healthy donors (dated by TCRdb to between 2016 and 2019). For the study in its entirety: In an earlier analysis of roughly 590 of the donors, 250 to 300 Gb of sequence data and approximately 100 million unique TCR beta sequences from roughly 180 million T cells were reported. An early release that covered around 590 HLA-typed donors contained about 290 gigabases of sequencing data and tens of millions of unique TCR sequences. The genetic ancestry cluster associated with self-reported Caucasian donors included 70% to 85% of the 300 to 400 genotyped donors. The study was designed to test whether signatures of past pathogen exposure could be identified by cataloging public T cell receptors. The study used immunosequencing to profile the T cell repertoires of under 700 subjects and linked those repertoires to cytomegalovirus serostatus. A separate validation cohort of 100 to 150 different subjects was used in addition to the roughly 700-subject first cohort. To predict cytomegalovirus infection status, the study brought together high-throughput TCR immunosequencing, statistical association of individual TCRs with disease status, and machine learning. A later analysis re-examined previously published TCR beta repertoires from about 670 donors and added high-resolution HLA genotyping to investigate patterns of TCR occurrence. The later analysis used no new phenotypic data to find candidate immune exposures, relying instead on TCR beta sequences and their occurrence across donors. In an earlier analysis of about 590 of the donors, high-throughput TCR beta sequencing was used to judge whether each TCR beta V gene segment behaved as functional or pseudogenic. Donor age, sex, ethnicity and CMV serostatus were compiled together with the repertoire data. A later genetic analysis used genome-wide SNP genotypes for about 65% of the roughly 700 donors, treating that subset as a discovery cohort. Every repertoire in the discovery cohort had been generated on one and the same sequencing platform. Both class I and class II loci were covered by HLA typing, at four-digit resolution. Typing coverage differed by locus: A, B, C, DRB1 and DQB1 were typed in roughly 629-640 donors, DQA1 in approximately 520, DPA1 in 600 to 610, and DPB1 in 400 to 490. About 5 DR-DQ haplotypes were handled as single units for association and clustering, since linkage in the cohort was strong. On average, about 200,000 unique TCR beta nucleotide sequences were sequenced per donor among 350 to 400 genotyped donors of the cohort, with roughly a sixth of those sequences being non-productive.

The cohort was made up of approximately 670 healthy bone marrow donors. All cohort members were sampled while nominally healthy, although unrecorded immune exposures were likely present. The donor tested CMV seropositive and was one of the 289 seropositive cohort members. A peripheral blood sample was provided by each donor, and peripheral blood mononuclear cells were used for TCR beta sequencing. Genomic DNA extraction from the blood cell samples was performed with the Qiagen DNeasy Blood Extraction Kit. The receptor library was made with the immunoSEQ multiplex PCR assay. A mixture of 60 forward primers for TCR Vbeta segments and 13 reverse primers for TCR Jbeta segments was used in the multiplex PCR. Amplification of the CDR3 region of rearranged TCR beta genes was performed with a multiplex PCR assay on genomic DNA. On the Illumina HiSeq System, the amplified TCR beta libraries were sequenced as 87-base-pair reads. In the paper's pipeline: In a later analysis, some 80 million unique TCR beta chains were counted across the roughly 670 repertoires, and roughly 10 million of these chains were shared by at least two donors. To remove PCR and sequencing errors, raw reads were error-corrected and collapsed into unique sequences using a nearest-neighbor algorithm that merged closely related sequences. CDR3 sequences were aligned to IMGT reference sequences to assign V, D and J gene segments. Each retained sequence needed at least a six-nucleotide match to both a V gene segment and a J gene segment. Rearrangements were classified as productive when the CDR3 lacked stop codons and remained in frame with V and J, and all other rearrangements were classified as non-productive. Following IMGT convention, CDR3 was defined as the stretch from the second conserved V-encoded cysteine up to the conserved J-encoded phenylalanine. Sequences without an unambiguous match to a single V gene segment were excluded from the earlier analysis of about 640 of the donors. An earlier analysis of about 590 of the donors classified V segments as functional when productive rearrangements were above 56.7% and as segregating when the standard deviation between donors was above 5%. To diagnose cytomegalovirus status from the catalog of TCR beta chain sequences, a statistical classification framework was built. V and J gene assignment, in a later analysis, came from comparing TCR nucleotide sequences with IMGT/GENE-DB human TR gene sequences. A later analysis assigned CDR3 sequences and most-parsimonious VDJ recombination scenarios with the TCRdist pipeline. In a later analysis, every TCR beta chain was defined by the combination of its CDR3 amino acid sequence and its V-gene family, and reads without a unique V-gene family were dropped. A later analysis removed 500 to 600 highly shared, low-generation-probability nucleotide sequences to deal with suspected cross-contamination and a sequencing artifact. For each public chain, a later analysis derived a clonal expansion index from normalized ranks of inferred template counts within each repertoire. In a later analysis, generation probabilities were computed with a VDJ recombination model fitted to out-of-frame rearrangements, and the resulting probabilities were checked against IGoR. In a later analysis, TCR-TCR, TCR-HLA and TCR-CMV co-occurrence was scored with hypergeometric tests, and a repertoire-size bias correction was applied to TCR pairs. False discovery rates were estimated in a later analysis by permuting HLA or CMV assignments 20 times. In a later analysis, co-occurring TCRs were grouped with DBSCAN, and TCRdist sequence similarity was added when clustering was performed within HLA-allele-positive subsets. Repertoires with fewer than 30,000 or more than 120,000 public chains, plus five repertoires with anomalous nucleotide sharing, were excluded from co-occurrence clustering. The table comes from immuneACCESS by way of TCRdb, which keeps in-frame sequences with V and J called. Part of the clones is missing from these tables; in studies checked, under half for an unresolved V gene and the rest for unknown reasons. V and J calls and clone size follow that table, whereas D and trimming were derived from the DNA. This sample has 120,000 or so clones in its table, and more than 60% of those were observed once. The ten largest clones add up to less than 3% of the sample.

The CDR3 has 13 amino acids, counting the end cysteine and phenylalanine. The DNA shown is the 39-base CDR3, in frame from base 1. The junction shows trimming of 8 bases on V and 3 bases on J, and the gene matches do not reach 7 bases of it. CDR1 and CDR2 (SQVTM, ANQGSEA) derive from the germline V gene. As for this clone: Which antigen it targets is not known. Base qualities are not recorded, but no much larger clone differs from it by a single base.

Here is what the overall study found, with its caveats: Most TCR sequences were observed very rarely across donors, whereas some public TCRs were present in many individuals. In both the original and validation cohorts, the classifier was reported to diagnose cytomegalovirus status with high specificity and sensitivity. In a later analysis, several top co-occurrence clusters were reported to appear linked to parvovirus B19, influenza, CMV and Epstein-Barr virus. In an earlier analysis of some 500 of the donors, most TCR beta V segments were observed in productive rearrangements about 90% or about 30% of the time, broadly matching IMGT annotations. The 87-base-pair reads could not distinguish some IMGT-functional V segments, including TRBV6-2 and TRBV6-3, so those segments were excluded. According to a later analysis, most CMV-associated TCR beta chains appeared to be HLA-restricted, and the HLA associations seemed to be driven largely by CMV exposure. Correlated functional status among segregating V segments might be attributable to linkage disequilibrium, but an unknown experimental factor could not be ruled out. The study listed 150 to 200 TCR beta chains as associated with cytomegalovirus. HLA typing was unavailable for some donors at each locus, so association tests used only the typed subset. A further reported finding was that TCR beta sequences accurately predicted the HLA-A and HLA-B alleles for most subjects in the first cohort. The presence/absence analyses assumed that sequencing depth was roughly uniform across donors, and that assumption may not be true. The authors suggested that the approach could potentially be generalized to other disease states and immunological phenotypes. A later analysis found that HLA-associated TCR beta chains were more clonally expanded and had lower generation probabilities than equally common non-associated chains. In a later genetic analysis, a missense DCLRE1C variant was associated with V-gene and J-gene trimming of TCR beta chains, and the association was replicated in an independent cohort. Compared with the roughly 710-donor mean, donors in an Asian-associated ancestry cluster had fewer N-insertions in productive TCRs, according to a later genetic analysis. In this cohort, only TCR beta chains were sequenced, and detectable features were limited by the absence of alpha or paired-chain data. The earlier analysis of approximately 540 of the donors excluded some 15 rarely observed V segments, including chromosome 9 orphons, because counts were too low. A later analysis associated 16,951 TCR beta sequences with specific HLA alleles at a false discovery rate of 0.05. Immune exposure information for the cohort was limited to CMV serostatus. The sequencing pipeline was judged likely to have produced a cluster of highly shared sequence variants as a technical artifact. In a later analysis, TCR association rates were found to vary across HLA loci, with the most associated TCRs seen for DRB1 alleles and the fewest for HLA-C alleles. Three of the identified cytomegalovirus-associated TCR beta chains were confirmed in vitro to be specific for cytomegalovirus antigens. When HLA alleles, especially DR and DQ, strongly co-occurred, attributing TCR associations to individual alleles was difficult.

Sequencing was performed on PBMCs. The sequence derives from a woman between 40 and 50 years old in good health and CMV-seropositive. The receptor chain draws on TRBV29-1 and TRBJ2-5; 9 bases in between match TRBD1. At the DNA level, the sequence is TGCAGCTCCAGGGACAGGGCCAAAGAGACCCAGTACTTC. It encodes CSSRDRAKETQYF.